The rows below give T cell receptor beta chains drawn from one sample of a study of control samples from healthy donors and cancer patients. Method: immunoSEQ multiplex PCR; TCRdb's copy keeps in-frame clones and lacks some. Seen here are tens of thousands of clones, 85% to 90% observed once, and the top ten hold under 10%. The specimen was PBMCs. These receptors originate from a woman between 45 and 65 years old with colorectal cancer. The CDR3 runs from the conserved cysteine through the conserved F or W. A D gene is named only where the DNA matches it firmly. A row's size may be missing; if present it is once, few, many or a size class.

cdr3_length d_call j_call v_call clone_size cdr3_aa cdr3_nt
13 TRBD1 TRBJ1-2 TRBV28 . CASIQGGGYGYTF TGTGCCAGCATACAGGGGGGGGGCTATGGCTACACCTTC
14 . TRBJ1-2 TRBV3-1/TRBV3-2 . CASSQEAGDYGYTF TGTGCCAGCAGCCAAGAGGCAGGAGACTATGGCTACACCTTC
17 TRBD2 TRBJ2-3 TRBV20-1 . CSASPAWGSGGWDTQYF TGCAGTGCTAGTCCCGCGTGGGGGAGCGGGGGGTGGGATACGCAGTATTTT
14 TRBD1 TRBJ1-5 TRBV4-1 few CASSQDWTGQPQHF TGCGCCAGCAGCCAAGATTGGACAGGTCAGCCCCAGCATTTT
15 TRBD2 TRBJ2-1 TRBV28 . CASSFERLGGDEQFF TGTGCCAGCAGTTTCGAACGACTTGGGGGGGATGAGCAGTTCTTC
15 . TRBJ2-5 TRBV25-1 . CASSESLGTGETQYF TGTGCCAGCAGTGAATCCCTAGGAACGGGCGAGACCCAGTACTTC
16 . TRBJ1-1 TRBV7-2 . CASTTGGGRSETEAFF TGTGCCAGCACCACGGGGGGGGGTAGGTCGGAAACTGAAGCTTTCTTT
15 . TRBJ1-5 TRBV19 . CASSRGPYSNQPQHF TGTGCCAGTAGCCGGGGCCCTTATAGCAATCAGCCCCAGCATTTT
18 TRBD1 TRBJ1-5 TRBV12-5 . CASGYTGTGGSGNQPQHF TGTGCTAGTGGATACACCGGGACAGGGGGTAGTGGCAATCAGCCCCAGCATTTT
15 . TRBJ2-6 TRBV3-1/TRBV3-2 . CASSPGGTGANVLTF TGTGCCAGCAGCCCTGGGGGGACTGGGGCCAACGTCCTGACTTTC
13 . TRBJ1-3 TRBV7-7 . CASSSGPGNTIYF TGTGCCAGCAGCTCCGGGCCGGGAAACACCATATATTTT
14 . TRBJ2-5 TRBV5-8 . CASCHATRGETQYF TGTGCCAGCTGTCATGCGACCCGCGGAGAGACCCAGTACTTC
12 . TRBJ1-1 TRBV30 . CACEGIGTEAFF TGTGCCTGTGAAGGGATTGGTACTGAAGCTTTCTTT
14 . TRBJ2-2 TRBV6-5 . CASLDRTGRGELFF TGTGCCAGCCTAGACCGAACCGGACGAGGGGAGCTGTTTTTT
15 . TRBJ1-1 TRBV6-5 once CASSYSWQTSTEAFF TGTGCCAGCAGTTACTCTTGGCAGACGAGCACTGAAGCTTTCTTT
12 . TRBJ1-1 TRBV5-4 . CASSSTGREAFF TGTGCCAGCAGCAGCACAGGGCGGGAAGCTTTCTTT
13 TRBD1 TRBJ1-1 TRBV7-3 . CASSGQVNTEAFF TGTGCCAGCAGCGGACAGGTGAACACTGAAGCTTTCTTT
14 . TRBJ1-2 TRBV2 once CASSDIQGDYGYTF TGTGCCAGCAGTGATATTCAGGGAGACTATGGCTACACCTTC
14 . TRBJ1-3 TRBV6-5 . CASSPTRVGNTIYF TGTGCCAGCAGCCCGACAAGAGTTGGAAACACCATATATTTT
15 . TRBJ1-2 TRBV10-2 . CASSDGGRMNYGYTF TGCGCCAGCAGTGATGGGGGCAGGATGAACTATGGCTACACCTTC
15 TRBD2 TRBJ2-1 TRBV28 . CASTSGLAGVFEQFF TGTGCCAGCACCTCAGGACTAGCGGGGGTGTTTGAGCAGTTCTTC
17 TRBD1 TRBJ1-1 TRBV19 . CASSMAPLGQLNTEAFF TGTGCCAGTAGTATGGCCCCGTTGGGACAGCTGAACACTGAAGCTTTCTTT